This T cell receptor beta chain was observed in a study of blood T cells in healthy people across ages. This CDR3 is 13 amino acids long. Germline-derived CDR1 and CDR2 are SGHAT and FQNNGV. The draw of peripheral blood yielded ten milliliters from each donor. This clonotype has a single count. Its antigen is not identified. One end of the junction varies from germline; a read error may be responsible. Study findings and constraints: PBMC samples, being unsorted, prevented any conclusive comparison of naive and antigen-experienced cells. Estimates drawn from one million T cells were deemed to understate diversity.

A J-beta primer mix and a sample-barcoded 5' primer were used in a second PCR of about 7 to 12 cycles. CDR3-containing paired-end reads numbering at least 2.5 million came from each sample. TCRdb processed the 5' RACE reads anew with MiXCR; each CDR3 protein has one entry. The profile covers 1.5 million to 2 million distinct CDR3 sequences, with about 39% appearing a single time and more than 20% taken by the ten largest. Sequenced sample: blood. This chain connects TRBV11-2 to TRBJ1-1; D uncertain. The origin of this receptor is a human donor in good health. In DNA form, the CDR3 reads TGTACCAGCAGCTTAACGATGCATCCTGAAGCTTTCTTT. The encoded protein is CTSSLTMHPEAFF.